This T cell receptor (beta chain) was captured in a study of blood T cell repertoires in COVID-19. Study-wide background: Samples representing acute and convalescent COVID-19 were sourced from the United States, Italy and Spain. The cDNA or gDNA used as material had been derived from T cells, B-cell-depleted T cells, or PBMCs.

The CDR3 length is 14 residues. V lost 6 bases and J lost 9, with 18 bases in between. Germline values: CDR1 LNHDA, CDR2 SQIVND (reference sequence). Original analysis: It was from reference gene primer amplification that nucleated cell counts were estimated. The table came from immunoSEQ multiplex PCR; TCRdb's copy has only in-frame clones and leaves some out. D and trimming were read from the DNA, whereas the V and J calls and clone size are those reported in that table. Of 250,000 or so clones listed, about 70% are singletons. The chain links TRBV19 to TRBJ1-5; D remains ambiguous. Sequenced sample: peripheral blood. This TCR was sampled from a woman older than 75 with acute or convalescent COVID-19. The CDR3 sequence: CASSPLRDWRPQHF. In DNA form, the CDR3 reads TGTGCCAGTAGCCCCCTGAGAGACTGGAGGCCCCAGCATTTT. The full variable domain, with the rest looked up from reference TRBV19 and TRBJ1-5, is DGGITQSPKYLFRKEGQNVTLSCEQNLNHDAMYWYRQDPGQGLRLIYYSQIVNDFQKGDIAEGYSVSREKKESFPLTVTSAQKNPTAFYLCASSPLRDWRPQHFGDGTRLSIL.